This is a list of T cell receptor beta chains from one sample in a study of siplizumab effects on memory and regulatory T cells. Method: immunoSEQ multiplex PCR; TCRdb's copy keeps in-frame clones and lacks some. The sample consists of over 85,000 clones, approximately 93% of them appearing once. Sample: non-Treg CD4+ T cells sorted from blood. The receptor source for this set is a human donor in good health. Both conserved end residues are part of each CDR3. A D gene is named only where the DNA matches it firmly. Clone size is stated in some rows and not others, as once, few, many or a class when expanded.

j_call	d_call	v_call	clone_size	cdr3_aa	cdr3_nt
TRBJ2-7	NA	TRBV27	NA	CASSAGQGAGDAEQYF	TGTGCCAGCAGTGCAGGACAGGGAGCGGGAGATGCCGAGCAGTACTTC
TRBJ1-2	NA	TRBV5-4	NA	CASSLGLTANYGYTF	TGTGCCAGCAGCTTGGGGTTGACAGCTAACTATGGCTACACCTTC
TRBJ2-2	NA	TRBV30	NA	CAWGRLATGELFF	TGTGCCTGGGGTCGTTTAGCCACCGGGGAGCTGTTTTTT
TRBJ2-3	NA	TRBV5-6	NA	CASSLGGFTDTQYF	TGTGCCAGCAGCTTGGGGGGATTCACAGATACGCAGTATTTT
TRBJ2-1	NA	TRBV9	NA	CASSVTQVLVGNEQFF	TGTGCCAGCAGCGTGACCCAGGTACTGGTGGGTAATGAGCAGTTCTTC
TRBJ2-7	NA	TRBV2	NA	CASSELWRTSYEQYF	TGTGCCAGCAGTGAATTGTGGAGGACCTCCTACGAGCAGTACTTC
TRBJ1-1	NA	TRBV18	NA	CASSPKGAGPEAFF	TGTGCCAGCTCACCGAAAGGGGCCGGCCCTGAAGCTTTCTTT
TRBJ2-2	NA	TRBV9	NA	CASSSRTNTGELFF	TGTGCCAGCAGCAGCAGGACGAACACCGGGGAGCTGTTTTTT
TRBJ1-5	TRBD1	TRBV18	NA	CASSPLGTGSDQPQHF	TGTGCCAGCTCACCACTGGGGACAGGGTCGGATCAGCCCCAGCATTTT
TRBJ1-2	NA	TRBV2	NA	CASSADRDTRRGYTF	TGTGCCAGCAGTGCTGACCGGGACACCCGTCGGGGCTACACCTTC
TRBJ2-7	NA	TRBV11-2	NA	CASSPSSFGQYF	TGTGCCAGCAGCCCGTCCTCCTTCGGGCAGTACTTC
TRBJ2-1	NA	TRBV5-1	NA	CASSPLFGALNEQFF	TGCGCCAGCAGCCCCCTTTTTGGGGCCCTCAATGAGCAGTTCTTC
TRBJ2-7	NA	TRBV30	NA	CAWTSLYEQYF	TGTGCCTGGACCAGCCTCTACGAGCAGTACTTC
TRBJ1-3	NA	TRBV30	NA	CAWSFDSSNTIYF	TGTGCCTGGAGTTTCGACTCTTCCAACACCATATATTTT
TRBJ2-3	NA	TRBV10-3	NA	CAISAGSPDTQYF	TGTGCCATCAGTGCGGGATCTCCAGATACGCAGTATTTT
TRBJ2-6	NA	TRBV2	few	CASSIRGFGANVLTF	TGTGCCAGCAGTATCAGGGGTTTTGGGGCCAACGTCCTGACTTTC
TRBJ1-5	NA	TRBV4-1	once	CASSPGTGYSNQPQHF	TGCGCCAGCAGCCCGGGGACGGGGTATAGCAATCAGCCCCAGCATTTT
TRBJ1-4	TRBD1	TRBV6-5	NA	CASSYSNRGSDKLFF	TGTGCCAGCAGTTACTCCAACAGGGGGTCGGACAAACTGTTTTTT
TRBJ2-7	TRBD1	TRBV27	NA	CASSPRGQPSSYEQYF	TGTGCCAGCAGTCCTAGGGGACAGCCAAGCTCCTACGAGCAGTACTTC
TRBJ1-1	TRBD1	TRBV25-1	NA	CASSTGTGNTEAFF	TGTGCCAGCTCAACCGGGACAGGTAACACTGAAGCTTTCTTT
TRBJ1-4	TRBD1	TRBV30	NA	CACKMYRDRGEKLFF	TGTGCCTGTAAAATGTACCGGGACAGGGGAGAAAAACTGTTTTTT
TRBJ1-2	NA	TRBV5-4	NA	CASSQGVDYGYTF	TGTGCCAGCAGCCAAGGGGTTGACTATGGCTACACCTTC
TRBJ2-3	NA	TRBV21-1	NA	CASSKGTQDTDTQYF	TGTGCCAGCAGCAAAGGAACGCAAGACACAGATACGCAGTATTTT
TRBJ2-3	TRBD2	TRBV5-4	NA	CASSVGLAGGIDTQYF	TGTGCCAGCAGCGTGGGACTAGCGGGAGGGATAGATACGCAGTATTTT
TRBJ1-1	NA	TRBV29-1	NA	CSGMTGQNTEAFF	TGCAGCGGAATGACAGGCCAGAACACTGAAGCTTTCTTT
TRBJ2-3	NA	TRBV11-2	few	CASSNGVTDTQYF	TGTGCCAGCAGCAACGGGGTGACGGATACGCAGTATTTT
TRBJ2-6	NA	TRBV19	NA	CGSGANVLTF	TGTGGCTCTGGGGCCAACGTCCTGACTTTC
TRBJ1-1	NA	TRBV6-4	NA	CASRQGGSTEAFF	TGTGCCAGCAGGCAGGGAGGCAGCACTGAAGCTTTCTTT
TRBJ1-5	NA	TRBV27	NA	CASSRTGPNQPQHF	TGTGCCAGCAGCCGAACAGGGCCCAATCAGCCCCAGCATTTT
TRBJ1-2	NA	TRBV19	NA	CASSFLGSYGYTF	TGTGCCAGTAGTTTCCTTGGGAGCTATGGCTACACCTTC
TRBJ1-2	TRBD1	TRBV19	NA	CASSRQGQGAGYTF	TGTGCCAGTAGTAGACAAGGACAGGGGGCTGGCTACACCTTC
TRBJ1-5	NA	TRBV6-6	NA	CASSYMEGVSNQPQHF	TGTGCCAGCAGTTACATGGAAGGGGTTAGCAATCAGCCCCAGCATTTT
TRBJ1-2	NA	TRBV6-5	NA	CASSYKGYGYTF	TGTGCCAGCAGTTACAAGGGTTATGGCTACACCTTC
TRBJ1-1	TRBD1	TRBV4-2	NA	CASSQVNRGNTEAFF	TGTGCCAGCAGCCAAGTTAACAGGGGGAACACTGAAGCTTTCTTT
TRBJ2-7	NA	TRBV18	NA	CASSPPTESYEQYF	TGTGCCAGCTCACCACCGACCGAGTCCTACGAGCAGTACTTC
TRBJ2-1	TRBD2	TRBV12-5	NA	CASGLALAGTYNEQFF	TGTGCTAGTGGTTTGGCACTAGCGGGTACTTACAATGAGCAGTTCTTC
TRBJ1-2	TRBD1	TRBV10-3	NA	CAIRGTDYGYTF	TGTGCCATCAGGGGGACAGACTATGGCTACACCTTC
TRBJ1-1	NA	TRBV6-1	few	CASSEVRGNTEAFF	TGTGCCAGCAGTGAAGTCAGAGGGAACACTGAAGCTTTCTTT
TRBJ1-3	NA	TRBV7-8	few	CASSLARGNTIYF	TGTGCCAGCAGCTTAGCCCGGGGAAACACCATATATTTT
TRBJ1-1	NA	TRBV5-6	NA	CASSRQNTEAFF	TGTGCCAGCAGCAGACAGAACACTGAAGCTTTCTTT
TRBJ2-4	NA	TRBV6-1	NA	CASSLTHTDIQYF	TGTGCCAGCAGTCTAACCCATACGGACATTCAGTACTTC
TRBJ1-3	TRBD1	TRBV30	NA	CAWSVKVGQSNTIYF	TGTGCCTGGAGTGTAAAAGTGGGACAGTCAAACACCATATATTTT
TRBJ1-2	NA	TRBV21-1	NA	CASRAFPGSYTF	TGTGCCAGCAGGGCCTTCCCTGGAAGCTACACCTTC
TRBJ1-3	NA	TRBV5-6	once	CASSLVGYSGNTIYF	TGTGCCAGCAGCTTGGTGGGGTACTCTGGAAACACCATATATTTT
TRBJ1-2	TRBD1	TRBV5-1	NA	CASSLDPGTGVYGYTF	TGCGCCAGCAGCCTGGATCCCGGGACAGGAGTTTATGGCTACACCTTC
TRBJ2-5	NA	TRBV7-2	NA	CASSSQETQYF	TGTGCCAGCAGTTCGCAAGAGACCCAGTACTTC
TRBJ2-7	NA	TRBV5-1	NA	CASSSGSGWEQYF	TGCGCCAGCAGCTCCGGATCTGGCTGGGAGCAGTACTTC
TRBJ2-7	NA	TRBV11-2	NA	CASSLDRTNEQYF	TGTGCCAGCAGCTTAGATCGGACGAACGAGCAGTACTTC
TRBJ1-6	TRBD1	TRBV6-5	NA	CASSSTDRGNSPLHF	TGTGCCAGCAGTTCCACGGACAGGGGAAATTCACCCCTCCACTTT
TRBJ1-2	NA	TRBV6-1	NA	CASLAGTPSGYTF	TGTGCCAGCTTGGCCGGGACACCATCTGGCTACACCTTC
TRBJ2-2	NA	TRBV7-6	NA	CASSSSRNTGELFF	TGTGCCAGCAGCTCCTCCAGGAACACCGGGGAGCTGTTTTTT
TRBJ2-5	NA	TRBV21-1	NA	CASSGTNFLEAGLIETQYF	TGTGCCAGCAGCGGGACCAATTTCCTGGAGGCGGGCCTAATAGAGACCCAGTACTTC
TRBJ1-1	TRBD1	TRBV4-1	once	CASSQVARGLLPPTEAFF	TGCGCCAGCAGCCAAGTGGCCAGGGGGCTCCTACCTCCCACTGAAGCTTTCTTT
TRBJ2-5	NA	TRBV11-2	NA	CASSSLEGELETQYF	TGTGCCAGCAGCTCCCTCGAAGGGGAGTTAGAGACCCAGTACTTC